The source of this T cell receptor beta chain is a study of early T cells in non-severe SARS-CoV-2 infection (dated by TCRdb to the early 2020s). The study in broad terms: Bulk RNA from unsorted whole blood was used for TCR sequencing, so alpha and beta chains could not be paired. General study outcomes and caveats: Matching against VDJdb was skewed toward anti-spike CD8 responses, likely underestimated virus-specific expansions, and missed private and CD4 specificities.

Relative to germline, V is 6 bases shorter and J is 6 bases shorter, with 10 bases between their ends. The germline V gene sets CDR1 to SGHAT and CDR2 to FQNNGV. The CDR3, cysteine through phenylalanine, is 12 amino acids long. Kept here is only the CDR3 DNA, which spans 36 bases and is read in frame from base 1. Only a few counts were recorded for this clonotype. This clone's antigen is unknown. Base qualities are not at hand, and no much larger clone is one base apart. Receptors were amplified or captured by 5' RACE. Sequencing relied on a NextSeq 500. To correct for sequencing error and PCR bias, the TCR library protocol tagged individual cDNA molecules with unique molecular identifiers. Both TCR alpha and beta chains were sequenced, and tight co-correlation was observed between alpha and beta sequence abundances in each sample. The authors processed their data as follows. Decombinator V4 was used to annotate TCR sequences for V gene, J gene and CDR3. Expanded TCRs were defined as changing significantly between any two time points under a Poisson model with p below 0.0001. TCR abundances were normalised to the total number of TCRs sequenced per sample and were expressed as counts per million. TRAV1-2 paired with TRAJ12, TRAJ20 or TRAJ33 defined MAIT TCRs, while TRAV10 paired with TRAJ18 defined iNKT TCRs. VDJdb, accessed on 1 November 2021, was searched for TCRs annotated for CMV, EBV and SARS-CoV-2, and TCRs annotated for more than one antigen were excluded. TCRdb redid the processing of the public reads, applying fastp at Q25 and MiXCR, and retained in-frame beta chains. Entries that share a CDR3 protein sequence are merged under the most common genes and DNA. These V and J calls derive from TCRdb rather than the authors' analysis. The sample contains about 98,000 distinct CDR3 sequences, roughly 14% of them found a single time. The ten largest clones take up about 5.7% of the sample.

This was a case-control study nested in a cohort of healthcare workers in London, UK, who had nasopharyngeal swab PCR tests and blood samples taken every week. Between 23 and 31 March 2020, the week of the UK lockdown, healthcare workers were enrolled and then followed up weekly for as long as 16 weeks. This TCR was sampled from an adult who was a healthcare worker with PCR-confirmed SARS-CoV-2 infection or an uninfected control (not recorded which). This sequence uses TRBV11-2 and TRBJ2-3; TRBD2 is possibly the D segment (6 matching bases). Material: whole blood. Here the CDR3 is given as CASSAGGDTQYF. The sequenced DNA is TGTGCCAGCAGTGCTGGGGGGGATACGCAGTATTTT.